A selection of T cell receptor beta chains follows, all from one sample in a study of monozygotic twins with inflammatory bowel disease. Using the 5' RACE reads, TCRdb records one entry per CDR3 protein without DNA. This sample's table has roughly 140,000 distinct CDR3 sequences. Sequencing was carried out using blood. The receptors here all came from a human donor with ulcerative colitis or Crohn's disease, or a healthy co-twin of an affected twin (not recorded which). Both conserved end residues are part of each CDR3.

j_call | cdr3_length | v_call | cdr3_aa
TRBJ2-1 | 13 | TRBV20-1 | CSVRGGSGNEQFF
TRBJ2-2 | 14 | TRBV12-3/TRBV12-4 | CASIGTARIGELFF
TRBJ2-3 | 14 | TRBV28 | CASTPGPLGDTQYF
TRBJ2-1 | 17 | TRBV20-1 | CSARDRGGARGWDEQFF
TRBJ1-2 | 15 | TRBV19 | CATGVAGPANYGYTF
TRBJ2-2 | 14 | TRBV7-2 | CASSFGGGLGELFF
TRBJ1-5 | 16 | TRBV27 | CASSFGGGQANQPQHF
TRBJ2-3 | 17 | TRBV3-1 | CASSQELASVNTDTQYF
TRBJ2-3 | 14 | TRBV30 | CAWELAGGTDTQYF
TRBJ1-2 | 15 | TRBV5-6 | CASSLGPGSNYGYTF
TRBJ1-5 | 13 | TRBV5-1 | CASSLEGAQPQHF
TRBJ2-1 | 14 | TRBV20-1 | CSASRQGFDNEQFF
TRBJ1-2 | 16 | TRBV11-1 | CASSFLGQGINYGYTF
TRBJ1-2 | 15 | TRBV5-1 | CASSLQQGAGYGYTF
TRBJ1-2 | 16 | TRBV12-3/TRBV12-4 | CASSHPWDKGDYGYTF
TRBJ1-1 | 15 | TRBV6-1 | CASYPGTGGFSEAFF
TRBJ2-2 | 14 | TRBV5-1 | CASSLEFVGGELFF
TRBJ2-7 | 16 | TRBV7-9 | CASSSTDGDHSYEQYF
TRBJ2-5 | 13 | TRBV3-1 | CASSRGHQETQYF
TRBJ1-1 | 14 | TRBV12-3/TRBV12-4 | CASSSQGSATEAFF
TRBJ1-6 | 15 | TRBV12-3/TRBV12-4 | CASSRTQGAQNPLHF
TRBJ2-3 | 14 | TRBV20-1 | CSASKRGQADTQYF
TRBJ1-2 | 14 | TRBV12-3/TRBV12-4 | CDSSTFDSHYGYTF
TRBJ2-5 | 15 | TRBV14 | CASSQDPRSQETQYF
TRBJ2-6 | 20 | TRBV3-1 | CASSSRDRGLGGSGANVLTF
TRBJ2-3 | 17 | TRBV15 | CATSRGGAQASTDTQYF
TRBJ1-2 | 15 | TRBV24-1 | CATSEHQGYGYGYTF
TRBJ2-2 | 15 | TRBV18 | CASSPVAGGTGELFF
TRBJ2-1 | 13 | TRBV6-5 | CASSINSYNEQFF
TRBJ2-5 | 12 | TRBV7-2 | CASEQGSETQYF
TRBJ2-5 | 13 | TRBV6-5 | CASSQLGQETQYF
TRBJ1-2 | 17 | TRBV18 | CASSPRGQGDVNYGYTF
TRBJ2-3 | 16 | TRBV4-2 | CASSQVGTGGPDTQYF
TRBJ2-1 | 14 | TRBV7-2 | CASTLYGRFNEQFF
TRBJ1-2 | 14 | TRBV18 | CASSLLDEGQTYTF
TRBJ2-7 | 15 | TRBV6-2/TRBV6-3 | CASSYFGQGEYEQYF
TRBJ1-2 | 15 | TRBV24-1 | CATSDPRDRGFRYTF
TRBJ2-1 | 17 | TRBV20-1 | CSARDRASMVRIGKQFF
TRBJ2-4 | 14 | TRBV5-4 | CASSLAPGQNIQYF
TRBJ2-1 | 13 | TRBV6-2/TRBV6-3 | CASTPRQYNEQFF
TRBJ2-7 | 18 | TRBV6-5 | CASSYSSLFRDSTYEQYF
TRBJ1-1 | 17 | TRBV20-1 | CSARDRGRVHLDTEAFF
TRBJ2-1 | 15 | TRBV29-1 | CSVSRTSGPNNEQFF
TRBJ1-5 | 15 | TRBV15 | CATSRSRDTQQPQHF
TRBJ2-5 | 17 | TRBV7-2 | CASSLSRETGVRETQYF
TRBJ2-4 | 19 | TRBV7-6 | CASSLATHTTGTLKNIQYF
TRBJ1-2 | 13 | TRBV30 | CAWSAGQNYGYTF
TRBJ1-4 | 15 | TRBV20-1 | CSARDRGVSNEKLFF
TRBJ2-2 | 21 | TRBV5-1 | CASSLDRGASPRVFRSGELFF
TRBJ2-3 | 14 | TRBV5-1 | CASSFRDRGDTQYF
TRBJ2-7 | 13 | TRBV7-2 | CASSSRRAYEQYF
TRBJ2-7 | 11 | TRBV29-1 | CSADRDYEQYF
TRBJ2-5 | 14 | TRBV12-3/TRBV12-4 | CASSGRSGVQTQYF